These 30 T cell receptor beta chains originate from one sample sequenced in a study of cytomegalovirus exposure and HLA in healthy donors. Sequenced by immunoSEQ multiplex PCR; TCRdb stores in-frame clones only, minus some. This repertoire shows about 130,000 clones, more than 95% found once; its top ten account for 1.5% to 2%. Material: PBMCs. These receptors all stem from a man younger than 35 in good health and CMV-seronegative.

The V call is TRBV6-5, the J call TRBJ1-5, with a possible D match to TRBD1 (5 bases). V lost 5 bases and J 0 bases, leaving 8 bases between the germline ends. CDR1 is MNHEY and CDR2 is SVGAGI in the germline V gene. The CDR3 has 14 amino acids. The CDR3 DNA reads as TGTGCCAGCAGTCCGACAGATAGCAATCAGCCCCAGCATTTT. It encodes CASSPTDSNQPQHF.

The CDR3 region is CASSYSTGRTYEQYF. The CDR3 DNA reads TGTGCCAGCAGTTACTCCACCGGTCGAACCTACGAGCAGTACTTC. The V and J genes are TRBV6-5 and TRBJ2-7, with D unresolved. Trimming stripped 0 bases from V and 2 bases from J, with 11 bases between. The CDR3 runs to 15 residues. From germline, CDR1 is MNHEY and CDR2 SVGAGI.

The chain combines TRBV5-4 with TRBJ2-3; 9 nucleotides agree with TRBD2. Germline V CDR1 and CDR2: SGHNT, YYREEE (reference sequence). This CDR3 has 15 amino acids. Unmatched junction bases numbered 4, after V lost 4 bases and J lost 1 base. As DNA, the CDR3 is TGTGCCAGCAGCAACCGACTAGCGGGCACAGATACGCAGTATTTT. This codes for CASSNRLAGTDTQYF.

V gene TRBV19 combines with J gene TRBJ1-4, with D perhaps matching TRBD1 (6 bases). There are 13 residues in the CDR3. Germline CDR1 LNHDA, CDR2 SQIVND (reference sequence). Trimming pared 4 bases from V and 7 bases from J, leaving 10 bases between. DNA for the CDR3: TGTGCCAGTAGTACCCGACAGGTTGAAAAACTGTTTTTT. Amino acid sequence: CASSTRQVEKLFF.

This sequence joins TRBV12-5 and TRBJ2-2; D may be TRBD1 (5 bases). The CDR3 has 17 amino acids. Germline V lookup: CDR1 LGHNT, CDR2 FRNRAP. Between the trimmed V and J ends, which lost 0 bases and 1 base, there was a span of 12 bases. CDR3 in DNA: TGTGCTAGTGGTTTGGTACTGGGAAGGGGGAACACCGGGGAGCTGTTTTTT. Its protein is CASGLVLGRGNTGELFF.

The gene calls are TRBV7-9 and TRBJ2-5, with TRBD2 identical over 8 bases. J was trimmed by 3 bases and V by 4 bases; bases with no gene match: 13. CDR3 length: 17 residues. Germline CDR1 is SEHNR and CDR2 is FQNEAQ (reference sequence). This CDR3 is CASSSTGILAVKETQYF. Written as DNA, the CDR3 is TGTGCCAGCAGCTCAACTGGTATACTAGCGGTGAAAGAGACCCAGTACTTC.

The chain carries TRBV7-9 and TRBJ2-1; the match to TRBD1 covers 12 bases. Trimming took 5 bases from V and 10 from J; bases not matched to a gene: 3. This CDR3 comprises 13 residues. Germline V gene sequence: CDR1 SEHNR, CDR2 FQNEAQ (reference sequence). The CDR3, as DNA: TGTGCCAGCAGCCCGGGGACAGGGGGCGAGCAGTTCTTC. This codes for CASSPGTGGEQFF.

The V gene is TRBV10-3, the J gene TRBJ2-7, with TRBD2 matching over 12 bases. Germline V gene lookup returns CDR1 ENHRY and CDR2 SYGVKD. J gave up 6 bases and V 4 bases, and 7 bases lay outside the gene matches. The CDR3 loop spans 15 amino acids. CDR3 DNA sequence: TGTGCCATCAGTGTGGAGACTAGCGGGGGATTCGAGCAGTACTTC. Protein product: CAISVETSGGFEQYF.

The genes are TRBV30 and TRBJ2-7; D is uncertain. The CDR3 spans 12 residues. Deletions cut 2 bases from V and 5 bases from J, with 10 bases between. In germline, CDR1 is GTSNPN, CDR2 SVGIG (reference sequence). The CDR3 loop is CAWSSYGHEQYF. CDR3 in DNA: TGTGCCTGGAGTAGTTATGGGCACGAGCAGTACTTC.

This clone was recorded once. The chain is built from TRBV4-1 and TRBJ2-1; 12 bases fit TRBD2. Germline trimming cut 3 bases from V and 5 bases from J; bases unmatched to any gene: 2. CDR1 MGHRA and CDR2 YSYEKL come from the germline V gene. The CDR3 totals 15 residues. The CDR3 DNA reads as TGCGCCAGCAGCCACCCTAGCGGGAGGGACAATGAGCAGTTCTTC. It yields the protein CASSHPSGRDNEQFF.

J is TRBJ1-1 and V is TRBV28; D ambiguous. Germline V gene sequence: CDR1 MDHEN, CDR2 SYDVKM. The CDR3 is 14 residues long. V was pared by 8 bases and J by 1 base, with 14 bases between. The CDR3 sequence is CASLNLQWNTEAFF. The CDR3 DNA is TGTGCCAGCCTGAATCTACAGTGGAACACTGAAGCTTTCTTT.

This clone was seen once. This rearrangement joins TRBV7-6 to TRBJ2-7; D is possibly TRBD2 (5 bases). This CDR3 is 16 amino acids long. Germline loops: CDR1 SGHVS, CDR2 FNYEAQ. Deletions cut 5 bases from V and 0 bases from J, with 17 bases between. CDR3 DNA sequence: TGTGCCAGCAGCCCCCGCGGAACGGGGTCCTCCTACGAGCAGTACTTC. Translation gives CASSPRGTGSSYEQYF.

The V and J genes are TRBV18 and TRBJ1-2, with D possibly matching TRBD1 (6 bases). Germline-derived CDR1 and CDR2 are KGHSH and LQKENI. V was shortened by 2 bases and J by 4 bases, with 8 bases between the two germline ends. The CDR3 length is 13 residues. The CDR3 sequence: CASSPLDSYGYTF. For the CDR3, the DNA is TGTGCCAGCTCACCATTGGACAGCTATGGCTACACCTTC.

V gene TRBV29-1 combines with J gene TRBJ2-5; 8 bases are shared with TRBD1. The CDR3 contains 14 residues. The germline V gene has CDR1 SQVTM and CDR2 ANQGSEA. After removal of 6 bases from V and 0 bases from J, the junction contained 6 bases not matched to a gene. The CDR3, as DNA: TGCAGCGTCGGACAGGGAAATTACCAAGAGACCCAGTACTTC. Its protein product is CSVGQGNYQETQYF.

The gene calls are TRBV7-2 and TRBJ1-1; 9 bases are shared with TRBD1. The CDR3 totals 18 residues. Per germline, CDR1 SGHTA and CDR2 FQGNSA. Trimming removed 0 bases from V and 2 bases from J; junction bases left unmatched: 10. CDR3 residues: CASSLARNPGQGNTEAFF. The CDR3 DNA follows: TGTGCCAGCAGCTTAGCGAGAAACCCGGGACAGGGAAACACTGAAGCTTTCTTT.

The V and J genes are TRBV6-5 and TRBJ2-7, with 8 bases lining up with TRBD1. V lost 2 bases to trimming and J lost 5 bases; unmatched junction nucleotides: 11. There are 16 residues in the CDR3. CDR1 MNHEY and CDR2 SVGAGI come from the germline V gene. The CDR3 spells CASSYAPGQGGNEQYF. The CDR3 region has the DNA TGTGCCAGCAGTTACGCCCCCGGACAGGGAGGTAACGAGCAGTACTTC.

The CDR3 region is CASSPGPGGNRETQYF. In DNA form, the CDR3 reads TGTGCCAGCAGCCCCGGCCCAGGGGGCAATAGAGAGACCCAGTACTTC. The rearrangement joins TRBV7-2 to TRBJ2-5; 8 bases align to TRBD1. This CDR3 has 16 residues. J lost 4 bases, V lost 5 bases, and 12 bases had no gene match. Germline V lookup: CDR1 SGHTA, CDR2 FQGNSA.

This clone appeared a single time. The chain uses TRBV30 and TRBJ2-2; maybe TRBD1 (6 bases). From germline, CDR1 is GTSNPN and CDR2 SVGIG (reference sequence). The CDR3 spans 16 residues. The ends were cut back, 1 base at V and 0 bases at J, with 12 bases in the middle. The CDR3 nucleotides are TGTGCCTGGAGTGAGGTTAAGGGGGCGAACACCGGGGAGCTGTTTTTT. Translation: CAWSEVKGANTGELFF.

This chain uses TRBV25-1 with TRBJ2-5, with no clear D. Germline assignment: CDR1 MGHDK and CDR2 SYGVNS. V gave up 1 base and J gave up 5 bases, with 8 bases separating them. The CDR3 contains 13 residues. CDR3 sequence reads: CASSELAVETQYF. CDR3 sequence (DNA): TGTGCCAGCAGTGAATTGGCGGTTGAGACCCAGTACTTC.

A single count supports this clone. This rearrangement joins TRBV7-9 to TRBJ1-2, with 7 bases identical to TRBD1. Germline V CDR1 and CDR2: SEHNR, FQNEAQ (reference sequence). J gave up 7 bases and V 4 bases, and 15 bases lay outside the gene matches. The CDR3 covers 16 residues. The CDR3 DNA reads as TGTGCCAGCAGCTCGGGATCGAACAGGGGAGTGAGTGGCTACACCTTC. This sequence encodes CASSSGSNRGVSGYTF.

The rearrangement links TRBV4-3 to TRBJ1-5, with 9 bases lining up with TRBD1. V shed 4 bases and J 5 bases; nucleotides not matched to a gene: 3. This CDR3 contains 14 residues. The germline V gene has CDR1 LGHNA and CDR2 YSLEER. The CDR3 loop is CASSRTGDDQPQHF. The DNA for the CDR3 is TGCGCCAGCAGCCGGACAGGGGATGATCAGCCCCAGCATTTT.

V gene TRBV11-2 combines with J gene TRBJ2-7; 7 nucleotides match TRBD1. J lost 5 bases, V lost 7 bases, and 11 bases had no gene match. Per germline, CDR1 SGHAT and CDR2 FQNNGV. The CDR3 loop spans 14 amino acids. CDR3 loop: CASTRVGGLNEQYF. CDR3 nucleotide sequence: TGTGCCAGCACCCGGGTAGGGGGCTTGAACGAGCAGTACTTC. The whole variable domain, filled in from reference TRBV11-2 and TRBJ2-7, reads EAGVAQSPRYKIIEKRQSVAFWCNPISGHATLYWYQQILGQGPKLLIQFQNNGVVDDSQLPKDRFSAERLKGVDSTLKIQPAKLEDSAVYLCASTRVGGLNEQYFGPGTRLTVT.

The chain joins TRBV6-5 to TRBJ1-4; D uncertain. This CDR3 contains 14 residues. Germline lookup yields CDR1 MNHEY and CDR2 SVGAGI. Between the trimmed V and J ends, which lost 0 bases and 1 base, there was a span of 3 bases. The CDR3 protein is CASSYSRTNEKLFF. The CDR3 DNA reads TGTGCCAGCAGTTACTCGCGAACTAATGAAAAACTGTTTTTT.

V gene TRBV25-1 combines with J gene TRBJ2-7; D remains ambiguous. V gave up 2 bases and J gave up 7 bases, with 12 bases separating them. Germline V CDR1 and CDR2: MGHDK, SYGVNS. There are 13 residues in the CDR3. CDR3 sequence reads: CASSEKTSWEQYF. CDR3 DNA sequence: TGTGCCAGCAGTGAAAAGACTTCCTGGGAGCAGTACTTC.

The chain couples TRBV7-9 to TRBJ2-7; TRBD1 matches at 7 bases. After removal of 5 bases from V and 6 bases from J, the junction contained 4 bases not matched to a gene. CDR1 is SEHNR and CDR2 is FQNEAQ in the germline V gene (reference sequence). The CDR3 runs 12 residues. The CDR3 loop is CASSPAGGEQYF. CDR3 nucleotides: TGTGCCAGCAGCCCGGCAGGGGGCGAGCAGTACTTC.

V and J are TRBV6-4 and TRBJ2-1, with 11 bases that match TRBD2. Germline trimming cut 4 bases from V and 9 bases from J; bases unmatched to any gene: 8. Germline V gene data show CDR1 as MRHNA and CDR2 as SNTAGT. This CDR3 is 15 amino acids long. This chain's CDR3 is CASSANSGRAGEQFF. In DNA, the CDR3 is TGTGCCAGCAGTGCCAATAGCGGGAGGGCGGGTGAGCAGTTCTTC.

CDR3 DNA sequence: TGTGCCAGCAGCTTAATAAGCGGGAGTGGGAGCTCTGGGGCCAACGTCCTGACTTTC. Translating gives CASSLISGSGSSGANVLTF. The chain employs TRBV7-9 and TRBJ2-6, with TRBD2 identical over 8 bases. Germline CDR1 SEHNR, CDR2 FQNEAQ (reference sequence). The CDR3 contains 19 residues. J lost 0 bases, V lost 2 bases, and 9 bases had no gene match.

J is TRBJ2-3 and V is TRBV7-2; 8 nucleotides align to TRBD2. There are 15 residues in the CDR3. After removal of 1 base from V and 6 bases from J, the junction contained 6 bases not matched to a gene. CDR1 and CDR2 from the germline V gene are SGHTA and FQGNSA. CDR3 residues: CASSLEAGEFDTQYF. As DNA, the CDR3 is TGTGCCAGCAGCTTAGAAGCGGGAGAGTTCGATACGCAGTATTTT.

This clone occurred once. The rearrangement links TRBV7-9 to TRBJ2-7; 7 positions match TRBD1. Germline V lookup: CDR1 SEHNR, CDR2 FQNEAQ (reference sequence). With 5 bases clipped from V and 8 bases from J, the junction kept 9 bases outside the gene matches. The CDR3 runs to 13 residues. This chain's CDR3 is CASSPGTVIKQYF. CDR3 sequence (DNA): TGTGCCAGCAGCCCTGGGACAGTCATCAAGCAGTACTTC.

The chain is built from TRBV9 and TRBJ2-7, with a possible D match to TRBD1 (6 bases). V lost 0 bases to trimming and J lost 2 bases, with 12 bases between them. Germline CDR1 is SGDLS and CDR2 is YYNGEE. The CDR3 spans 15 residues. CDR3: CASSVGQAPTYEQYF. CDR3 sequence (DNA): TGTGCCAGCAGCGTAGGACAGGCCCCAACCTACGAGCAGTACTTC.